This T cell receptor beta chain was recorded in a study of T cell changes during pregnancy in multiple sclerosis. Using immunoSEQ multiplex PCR, the repertoire was profiled, and TCRdb retains in-frame clones only, with some absent. There are tens of thousands of clones in the sample; 80% to 95% occur only once, and 1% to 1.5% lies in the top ten. Trimming took 3 bases from V and 12 from J, leaving 22 bases between them. The V gene's germline CDR1 is SGDLS and CDR2 YYNGEE. This CDR3 is built from 14 residues. The V and J genes are TRBV9 and TRBJ2-7, with TRBD2 as a possible D gene (6 bases). The sequence came from a female donor with multiple sclerosis, enrolled in a pregnancy study. The sample comprised peripheral blood. The DNA for the CDR3 is TGTGCCAGCAGCGCTTCCGGGACTCCGGTCGTGGTGTACTTC. Amino acids: CASSASGTPVVVYF. The entire variable domain, with the rest obtained from reference TRBV9 and TRBJ2-7, is as follows: DSGVTQTPKHLITATGQRVTLRCSPRSGDLSVYWYQQSLDQGLQFLIQYYNGEERAKGNILERFSAQQFPDLHSELNLSSLELGDSALYFCASSASGTPVVVYFGPGTRLTVT.